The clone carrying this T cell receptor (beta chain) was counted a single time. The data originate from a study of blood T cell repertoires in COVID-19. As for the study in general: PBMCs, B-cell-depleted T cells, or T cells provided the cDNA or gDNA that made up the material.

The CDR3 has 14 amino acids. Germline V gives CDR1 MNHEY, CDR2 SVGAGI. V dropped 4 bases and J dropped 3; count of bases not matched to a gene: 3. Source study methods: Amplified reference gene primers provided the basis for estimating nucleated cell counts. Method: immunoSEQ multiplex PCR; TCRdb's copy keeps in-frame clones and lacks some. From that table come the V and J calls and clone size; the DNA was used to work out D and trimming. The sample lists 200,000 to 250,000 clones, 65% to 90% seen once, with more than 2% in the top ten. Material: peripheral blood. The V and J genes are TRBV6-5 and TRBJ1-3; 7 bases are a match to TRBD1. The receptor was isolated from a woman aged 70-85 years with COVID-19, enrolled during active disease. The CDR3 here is CASSFDRDGNTIYF. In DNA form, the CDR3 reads TGTGCCAGCAGTTTCGACAGGGATGGAAACACCATATATTTT.